The 2 T cell receptor beta chains given below trace back to one sample, sequenced in a study of Graves' ophthalmopathy and Graves' hyperthyroidism. RNA transcripts yielded amplified TCR beta CDR3 regions. First-round RT-PCR employed HTBI primers, with a second-round multiplex PCR after it. Via MiXCR, TCRdb re-called the multiplex PCR reads, giving one row per CDR3 protein. This sample has over a million distinct CDR3 sequences; about 36% occur once, and the top ten carry 11%. Sequenced material: peripheral blood or thyroid tissue (not recorded which). The receptors derive from an adult man with Graves' hyperthyroidism.

On this clonotype itself: With a much larger clone just one base away, this may be a read error. This rearrangement joins TRBV6-2 or TRBV6-3 to TRBJ2-7, with D uncertain. V was shortened by 0 bases and J by 4 bases, with 13 bases between the two germline ends. Germline V CDR1 and CDR2: MNHEY, SVGEGT. This CDR3 comprises 15 residues. Here the CDR3 reads CASSYSSDTGYEQYF. CDR3 nucleotides: TGTGCCAGCAGTTACTCGAGTGACACCGGATACGAGCAGTACTTC.

This clonotype was picked up a small number of times. The V gene is TRBV4-1, the J gene TRBJ1-1; D is perhaps TRBD1 (5 bases). Germline V lookup: CDR1 MGHRA, CDR2 YSYEKL. Trimming removed 0 bases at V and 5 bases at J, with 13 bases between. The CDR3 sequence is 15 residues long. The CDR3 region has the DNA TGCGCCAGCAGCCAAGATCTCGGGGGGTGGACTGAAGCTTTCTTT. Translating gives CASSQDLGGWTEAFF.